The 17 T cell receptor beta chains below were found in one sample sequenced in a study of blood T cell repertoires in COVID-19. The protocol was immunoSEQ multiplex PCR, while the TCRdb copy is restricted to in-frame clones and leaves out a portion. The table has 150,000 to 200,000 clones, under 90% seen once. Input material: peripheral blood. These receptor sequences come from a woman in her 70s with COVID-19, enrolled during active disease.

The CDR3 bases are TGTGCCAGCAGTTTTGGGTATGAAGGGAGAGGAGAGACCCAGTACTTC. Its protein product is CASSFGYEGRGETQYF. The genes are TRBV28 and TRBJ2-5; tentatively, D is TRBD2 (5 bases). CDR1 and CDR2 (germline): MDHEN, SYDVKM. The CDR3 loop spans 16 amino acids. The V end was cut by 3 bases, the J end by 4 bases, with 18 bases between.

The CDR3 reads CASNQNPLMAQYF. In nucleotides, the CDR3 is TGTGCCAGCAACCAGAATCCTTTAATGGCGCAGTATTTT. The J gene is TRBJ2-3, the V gene TRBV2; D remains ambiguous. Trimming removed 7 bases from V and 10 bases from J, with 18 bases in between. The CDR3 runs to 13 residues. Looked up from germline, CDR1 is SNHLY and CDR2 is FYNNEI.

The chain carries TRBV30 and TRBJ1-1, with D possibly matching TRBD1 (5 bases). This CDR3 is 14 amino acids long. Germline CDR1 and CDR2: GTSNPN and SVGIG (reference sequence). The V and J ends lost 0 bases and 0 bases respectively, with 8 bases between them. CDR3 sequence reads: CAWSVGGMNTEAFF. The CDR3 DNA reads as TGTGCCTGGAGTGTGGGGGGGATGAACACTGAAGCTTTCTTT.

This clone has just a few counts. CDR3 residues: CASGGQGPQYF. The DNA of the CDR3 is TGTGCCAGCGGGGGCCAGGGACCCCAGTACTTC. The J gene is TRBJ2-5, the V gene TRBV2; the D gene is possibly TRBD1 (6 bases). The CDR3 runs to 11 residues. CDR1 is SNHLY, CDR2 FYNNEI, per germline. V lost 8 bases, J lost 9 bases, and 13 bases lay in between.

The gene calls are TRBV29-1 and TRBJ1-1, with D tentatively TRBD1 (5 bases). CDR1 and CDR2 (germline): SQVTM, ANQGSEA. V gave up 7 bases and J gave up 5 bases, with 8 bases separating them. The CDR3 contains 10 residues. In DNA, the CDR3 is TGCAGCGGTGGGGGGACTGAAGCTTTCTTT. It codes for CSGGGTEAFF.

The V gene is TRBV6-6, the J gene TRBJ2-3; D not certain. V was cut by 6 bases and J by 1 base, with 11 bases left in between. Per germline, CDR1 MNHNY and CDR2 SVGAGI (reference sequence). The CDR3 spans 14 residues. CDR3 residues: CASRTASGTDTQYF. CDR3 nucleotides: TGTGCCAGCAGGACTGCATCTGGCACAGATACGCAGTATTTT.

CDR3 bases: TGTGCCAGCAGTCGCCCCCCCGGAGGGACGGGTCATAATGAAAAACTGTTTTTT. Protein product: CASSRPPGGTGHNEKLFF. V and J are TRBV28 and TRBJ1-4, with a tentative D call TRBD1 (5 bases). Per the germline V gene, CDR1 is MDHEN and CDR2 is SYDVKM. The V end was cut by 5 bases, the J end by 4 bases, with 23 bases between. The CDR3 runs 18 residues. Full variable domain (rest looked up from reference TRBV28 and TRBJ1-4): DVKVTQSSRYLVKRTGEKVFLECVQDMDHENMFWYRQDPGLGLRLIYFSYDVKMKEKGDIPEGYSVSREKKERFSLILESASTNQTSMYLCASSRPPGGTGHNEKLFFGSGTQLSVL.

This rearrangement joins TRBV7-9 to TRBJ1-1; no definite D call. The ends were cut back, 4 bases at V and 1 base at J, with 7 bases in the middle. The germline CDR1 and CDR2 sequences are SEHNR and FQNEAQ (reference sequence). There are 13 residues in the CDR3. CDR3 region: CASSYGGNTEAFF. The DNA of the CDR3 is TGTGCCAGCAGCTATGGAGGGAACACTGAAGCTTTCTTT. The entire variable domain, with the rest obtained from reference TRBV7-9 and TRBJ1-1, is as follows: DTGVSQNPRHKITKRGQNVTFRCDPISEHNRLYWYRQTLGQGPEFLTYFQNEAQLEKSRLLSDRFSAERPKGSFSTLEIQRTEQGDSAMYLCASSYGGNTEAFFGQGTRLTVV.

This clone has only one observation. The chain has TRBV19 and TRBJ1-1, with 7 bases aligning to TRBD1. CDR1 and CDR2 from the germline V gene are LNHDA and SQIVND (reference sequence). The CDR3 contains 15 residues. V lost 3 bases to trimming and J lost 1 base; unmatched junction nucleotides: 5. In nucleotides, the CDR3 is TGTGCCAGTAGTATCCAGGGGGTAAAGAACACTGAAGCTTTCTTT. Translated: CASSIQGVKNTEAFF. The full variable domain, its missing parts supplied by reference TRBV19 and TRBJ1-1, is DGGITQSPKYLFRKEGQNVTLSCEQNLNHDAMYWYRQDPGQGLRLIYYSQIVNDFQKGDIAEGYSVSREKKESFPLTVTSAQKNPTAFYLCASSIQGVKNTEAFFGQGTRLTVV.

As regards this clone: A junction end diverges from the germline sequence, so it may reflect a read error. The chain is built from TRBV29-1 and TRBJ1-3; D is undetermined. The CDR3 is made up of 14 amino acids. Germline V gives CDR1 SQVTM, CDR2 ANQGSEA. Here the CDR3 reads CSVEARDSGNTIYF. CDR3 bases: TGCAGCGTGGAAGCACGGGATTCTGGAAACACCATATATTTT.

For the CDR3, the DNA is TGTGCCAGCTCACCACTGGGGGGAAGCTCCTACGAGCAGTACTTC. Protein: CASSPLGGSSYEQYF. This chain links TRBV18 with TRBJ2-7; TRBD2 is a possible D gene (6 bases). V was pared by 1 base and J by 0 bases, with 10 bases between. Germline V gives CDR1 KGHSH, CDR2 LQKENI. This CDR3 spans 15 amino acids.

This chain joins TRBV7-2 and TRBJ1-1; D is unclear. Germline values: CDR1 SGHTA, CDR2 FQGNSA. V was pared by 5 bases and J by 11 bases, with 15 bases between. The CDR3 length is 12 residues. CDR3 nucleotides: TGTGCCAGCAGCCGGAGTACCTCTTGGGCTTTCTTT. Amino acids: CASSRSTSWAFF.

This clone was detected only once. This sequence joins TRBV18 and TRBJ2-3; D is unclear. There are 13 residues in the CDR3. Germline V lookup: CDR1 KGHSH, CDR2 LQKENI. The V gene lost 6 bases and the J gene lost 5 bases, with 12 bases spanning the gap. Written as DNA, the CDR3 is TGTGCCAGCTCGAAACTAATGGAAGATACGCAGTATTTT. Translation: CASSKLMEDTQYF.

The chain combines TRBV19 with TRBJ1-4, with TRBD1 as a possible D gene (6 bases). Deletions cut 3 bases from V and 8 bases from J, with 16 bases between. CDR1 is LNHDA and CDR2 is SQIVND in the germline V gene (reference sequence). This CDR3 spans 15 amino acids. Here the CDR3 reads CASSIEDRPEEKLFF. In DNA form, the CDR3 reads TGTGCCAGTAGTATCGAGGACAGACCGGAAGAAAAACTGTTTTTT. Looking up the rest from reference TRBV19 and TRBJ1-4 gives the full variable domain: DGGITQSPKYLFRKEGQNVTLSCEQNLNHDAMYWYRQDPGQGLRLIYYSQIVNDFQKGDIAEGYSVSREKKESFPLTVTSAQKNPTAFYLCASSIEDRPEEKLFFGSGTQLSVL.

The chain employs TRBV27 and TRBJ2-3, with 10 bases identical to TRBD1. The J segment lost 3 bases and the V segment lost 5 bases, leaving 8 bases of the junction unmatched. The V gene's germline CDR1 is MNHEY and CDR2 SMNVEV (reference sequence). The CDR3 is 16 amino acids. The CDR3: CASSPSTGGRTDTQYF. The CDR3, as DNA: TGTGCCAGCAGTCCGTCGACAGGGGGCAGGACAGATACGCAGTATTTT.

V and J are TRBV5-5 and TRBJ2-7, with D possibly being TRBD1 (5 bases). Trimming cost V 4 bases and J 9 bases, with 17 bases left between them. Germline V gives CDR1 SGHKS, CDR2 YYEKEE (reference sequence). The length of the CDR3 is 13 residues. The CDR3 loop is CASSISGIGGQYV. CDR3 coding DNA: TGTGCCAGCAGCATATCAGGGATAGGCGGGCAGTACGTC.

The rearrangement uses TRBV6-1 and TRBJ2-4; the match to TRBD2 covers 8 bases. Germline CDR1 MNHNS, CDR2 SASEGT. The V and J ends lost 1 base and 8 bases, in that order; junction bases with no gene match: 4. This CDR3 spans 14 amino acids. CDR3 in DNA: TGTGCCAGCAGTGAAGTCAGCGGGAGTTACATTCAGTACTTC. This codes for CASSEVSGSYIQYF.